This T cell receptor (beta chain) comes out of a study of naive and memory T cell subsets. Four subsets defined by CD45RA and CD27 were sorted after CD3, CD4, CD8 and live/dead staining. The length of the CDR3 is 13 residues. Trimming took 6 bases from V and 7 from J; bases not matched to a gene: 6. The beta constant-region primer was an equimolar mix of two oligonucleotides covering TRBC1 and TRBC2. Ligation attached a single-stranded oligonucleotide with a 12-nucleotide UMI and the SP2 primer to the cDNA 3' end. Four rounds of PCR amplified the ligated cDNA using nested alpha and beta constant-region primers plus SP2. TCRdb re-called the UMI-ligation and nested PCR reads with MiXCR, one entry per CDR3 protein. The profile covers approximately 89,000 distinct CDR3 sequences, with over 7% appearing a single time and 1.5% to 2% taken by the ten largest. This clonotype was observed at least ten times. The antigen is unknown.

Study-level points and caveats: In naive cells, over 90% of TCR sequences were seen only once.

This TCR was sampled from a human donor in good health. The sample was central memory CD4+ T cells from blood. This chain joins TRBV12-3 or TRBV12-4 and TRBJ2-4; 7 bases match TRBD1. The CDR3 spells CASSYDRANIQYF. CDR3 bases: TGTGCCAGCAGCTACGACAGGGCGAACATTCAGTACTTC.